This TCR beta chain was identified during a study of shared clonotypes between healthy human individuals. Study at large: The plates for each donor numbered three CD4 naive, three CD4 memory, two CD8 naive and one CD8 memory. Study-level findings and limits: Among donors, sharing of clonotypes was expected to be affected by sequencing depth. Large sequencing depth failed to make sorted-subset sequencing complete, rarefaction showed.

Some clones are missing from TCRdb's copy, which holds only in-frame ones; the method was immunoSEQ multiplex PCR. The profile covers 1.4 million to 1.5 million clones, with around 97% appearing a single time and 0.95% to 1.5% taken by the ten largest. The germline V gene encodes CDR1 MNHEY and CDR2 SVGAGI. This CDR3 comprises 16 residues. The V end lost 0 bases, the J end lost 0 bases, and 10 bases lay between the germline ends. A single count supports this clone. Its target is unknown. A CD45RA+ naive subset and a CD45RA-negative memory subset were split from CD4+ cells. The receptor comes from a man younger than 45 in good health. The material sequenced was naive CD4+ T cells sorted from blood. Subset defined: CD45RA+ positively selected. V gene TRBV6-5 combines with J gene TRBJ2-3; perhaps TRBD1 as D (6 bases). The CDR3 spells CASSYSGAQSTDTQYF. The DNA of the CDR3 is TGTGCCAGCAGTTACTCGGGGGCCCAGAGCACAGATACGCAGTATTTT.